This T cell receptor beta chain originates from a study of response to subunit inactivated influenza vaccine. Study-level results: Authors suggested each seasonal flu vaccination may recruit only limited numbers of new T cells.

Between the trimmed V and J ends, which lost 2 bases and 0 bases, there was a span of 9 bases. Germline-derived CDR1 and CDR2 are SGHKS and YYEKEE (reference sequence). This CDR3 contains 16 residues. This clonotype was detected only a few times. What it binds is not known. MiXCR, applied by TCRdb to the RT-PCR reads, yields one record per CDR3 protein. Of 450,000 to 600,000 distinct CDR3 sequences in the sample, about 15% were seen once. The material sequenced was CD4+ T cells sorted from PBMCs, taken around 25 months after vaccination. The chain uses TRBV5-5 and TRBJ2-6; the D is unclear. The sequence was obtained from a man in his fifties or sixties who received an inactivated influenza vaccine. This CDR3 is CASSLPGRSGANVLTF. CDR3 sequence (DNA): TGTGCCAGCAGCTTACCTGGGCGCTCTGGGGCCAACGTCCTGACTTTC.